These T cell receptor beta chains were read from a single sample in a study of blood T cell repertoires in COVID-19. The assay was immunoSEQ multiplex PCR, and TCRdb's table has in-frame clones only and misses some. The repertoire holds 150,000 to 200,000 clones, with over 75% as singletons. Sequencing was carried out using peripheral blood. These receptors originate from a man in his forties or fifties with active or convalescent COVID-19. Both conserved end residues are part of each CDR3. The D gene is left open where the match is weak. Clone sizes are given selectively: once, few, many, or a class where the clone is expanded.

>TRBJ1-2|TRBV6-1|TRBD1|NA
CASSERDRVQYGYTF
TGTGCCAGCAGTGAACGGGACAGGGTCCAGTATGGCTACACCTTC
>TRBJ2-7|TRBV9|NA|NA
CASSHPGRGEQYF
TGTGCCAGCAGCCATCCAGGACGGGGCGAGCAGTACTTC
>TRBJ2-3|TRBV5-1|NA|NA
CASSLPKTPTDTQYF
TGCGCCAGCAGCTTGCCCAAAACACCCACAGATACGCAGTATTTT
>TRBJ2-2|TRBV7-2|TRBD2|few
CASSQGTSGTGELFF
TGTGCCAGCAGTCAAGGGACTAGCGGCACCGGGGAGCTGTTTTTT
>TRBJ1-3|TRBV6-1|NA|NA
CASSEAWGAGNTIYF
TGTGCCAGCAGTGAGGCGTGGGGGGCTGGAAACACCATATATTTT
>TRBJ1-2|TRBV7-9|TRBD1|NA
CASSLAGQGALGYTF
TGTGCCAGCAGCTTAGCCGGGCAGGGGGCGCTTGGCTACACCTTC
>TRBJ2-3|TRBV2|TRBD2|NA
CASRTGTSRSDTQYF
TGTGCCAGCAGAACCGGGACTAGCCGTTCAGATACGCAGTATTTT
>TRBJ1-2|TRBV5-4|NA|NA
CASSFSGLNYGYTF
TGTGCCAGCAGCTTTTCGGGACTGAACTATGGCTACACCTTC
>TRBJ1-2|TRBV6-5|NA|NA
CASNLGGEGYGYTF
TGTGCCAGTAACTTGGGCGGGGAAGGCTATGGCTACACCTTC
>TRBJ2-3|TRBV6-1|NA|NA
CASSEKGGPLSTDTQYF
TGTGCCAGCAGTGAAAAGGGGGGGCCTCTGAGCACAGATACGCAGTATTTT
>TRBJ1-2|TRBV13|TRBD1|NA
CASSLGWGQGAFGYTF
TGTGCCAGCAGCTTAGGGTGGGGACAGGGGGCCTTTGGCTACACCTTC
>TRBJ1-5|TRBV7-2|TRBD1|NA
CASSPRTGVLGNQPQHF
TGTGCCAGCAGCCCGCGGACAGGGGTTTTGGGCAATCAGCCCCAGCATTTT
>TRBJ1-6|TRBV5-1|NA|few
CASSLWDTSSPLHF
TGCGCCAGCAGCCTATGGGACACGAGTTCACCCCTCCACTTT
>TRBJ1-1|TRBV5-1|NA|NA
CASSLTGENTEAFF
TGCGCCAGCAGCTTGACGGGGGAGAACACTGAAGCTTTCTTT